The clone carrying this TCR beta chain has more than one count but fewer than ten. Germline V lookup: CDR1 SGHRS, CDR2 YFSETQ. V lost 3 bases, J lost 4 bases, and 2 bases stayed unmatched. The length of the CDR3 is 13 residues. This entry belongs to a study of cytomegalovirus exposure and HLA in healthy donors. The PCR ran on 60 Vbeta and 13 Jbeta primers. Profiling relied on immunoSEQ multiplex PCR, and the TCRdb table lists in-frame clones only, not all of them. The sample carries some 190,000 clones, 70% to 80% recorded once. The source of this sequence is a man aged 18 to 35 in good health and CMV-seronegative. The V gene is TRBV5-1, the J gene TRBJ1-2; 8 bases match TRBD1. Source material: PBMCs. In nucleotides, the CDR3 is TGCGCCAGCAGCTCCGGACAGGGCTATGGCTACACCTTC. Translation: CASSSGQGYGYTF.